The TCR beta chain described here comes from a study of blood T cell repertoires in COVID-19 (TCRdb year 2020). Background on the whole study: Samples covering the acute and convalescent phases of COVID-19 were provided by collaborators in the United States, Italy and Spain. The samples were drawn from two sources: the first 160 participants of the ongoing ImmuneRACE study, and 1,254 subjects contributed by 6 global collaborators. Where available, HLA class I and class II types were obtained from metadata supplied by the sample provider rather than from assay-based typing. The repertoires were made available in a free public database intended to serve as a resource for research on the immune response to SARS-CoV-2. The material from the prospective study consisted of cDNA or gDNA derived from T cells, B-cell-depleted T cells, or PBMCs. Sample metadata almost always included a de-identified subject ID, COVID-19 status, age in years and sex. The dataset comprised deeply sampled blood TCRbeta repertoires from subjects exposed to, actively infected with, or recovered from COVID-19.

At one collaborating source in Seattle, patients were enrolled during active infection and were followed longitudinally through the course of disease. Whole blood was collected in K2EDTA tubes by collaborating institutions according to the institutions' own protocols. For TCRbeta analysis, collaborators shipped samples as frozen whole blood, isolated PBMCs, or DNA extracted from either of those sample types. TCRbeta CDR3 regions were amplified from genomic DNA using the immunoSEQ Assay, a bias-controlled multiplex PCR. Per the source publication's procedure: The number of nucleated cells in each sample was estimated by amplification of reference gene primers within the assay. Sequence reads were collapsed and filtered to measure the absolute abundance of every unique TCRbeta CDR3 rearrangement. Productive Simpson clonality was computed per sample as the square root of Simpson's diversity index over productive rearrangements. TCRdb took over this immuneACCESS table, retaining in-frame rearrangements with V and J assigned. Such tables are incomplete; in checked studies, under half of the missing clones stem from an unresolved V gene, and the remainder is unexplained. V, J and clone size are those of that table, while D and trimming were read from the DNA. Here the sample has 500,000 to 600,000 clones; roughly nine tenths occur a single time. Roughly 8% of the sample goes to the ten largest clones.

Via the germline V gene, CDR1 is KGHSH and CDR2 LQKENI. V lost 6 bases and J lost 3 bases, and the count of bases not matched to a germline gene is 13. Inclusive of the bounding cysteine and phenylalanine, the CDR3 is 16 residues long. The sequence is cut down to CDR3 DNA, 48 bases in frame from base 1. This clone appeared a few times. There is no known antigen for this receptor. It has no much larger one-base neighbor in the sample; base qualities were not kept. The full study reports these points: The quantity of clinical and demographic metadata differed by source and by participant and was supplied without curation.

This sequence uses TRBV18 and TRBJ1-2; 7 junctional bases match TRBD1. This receptor was taken from a woman aged 45-60 years with COVID-19, enrolled during active disease. Input material: peripheral blood. The CDR3 protein is CASSLTPGQQYYGYTF. Here is the DNA: TGTGCCAGCTCCTTAACTCCGGGACAGCAATACTATGGCTACACCTTC. Full variable domain (CDR3 extended with the reference TRBV18 and TRBJ1-2 proteins): NAGVMQNPRHLVRRRGQEARLRCSPMKGHSHVYWYRQLPEEGLKFMVYLQKENIIDESGMPKERFSAEFPKEGPSILRIQQVVRGDSAAYFCASSLTPGQQYYGYTFGSGTRLTVV.